This T cell receptor (beta chain) was documented in a study of shared clonotypes between healthy human individuals. Adults of Caucasian background living in Nashville, Tennessee made up all donors. A deep-level run was used for the assay. Across several immunoSEQ plates, the genomic DNA of each subset was split evenly. The repertoire was sequenced with immunoSEQ multiplex PCR; TCRdb's copy has only in-frame clones and lacks some. The data show roughly 1.5 million clones, approximately 98% seen once. Trimming shortened V by 4 bases and J by 0 bases, and 10 bases separated the two germline ends. The CDR3 is made up of 15 amino acids. CDR1 is SNHLY and CDR2 is FYNNEI in the germline V gene.

Material: naive CD4+ T cells sorted from blood. Subset here: CD45RA+ positively selected. This TCR was sampled from a young man in good health. The chain uses TRBV2 and TRBJ1-3, with D uncertain. The DNA of the CDR3 is TGTGCCAGCAGTGTGTTTCGGATCTCTGGAAACACCATATATTTT. As protein: CASSVFRISGNTIYF.